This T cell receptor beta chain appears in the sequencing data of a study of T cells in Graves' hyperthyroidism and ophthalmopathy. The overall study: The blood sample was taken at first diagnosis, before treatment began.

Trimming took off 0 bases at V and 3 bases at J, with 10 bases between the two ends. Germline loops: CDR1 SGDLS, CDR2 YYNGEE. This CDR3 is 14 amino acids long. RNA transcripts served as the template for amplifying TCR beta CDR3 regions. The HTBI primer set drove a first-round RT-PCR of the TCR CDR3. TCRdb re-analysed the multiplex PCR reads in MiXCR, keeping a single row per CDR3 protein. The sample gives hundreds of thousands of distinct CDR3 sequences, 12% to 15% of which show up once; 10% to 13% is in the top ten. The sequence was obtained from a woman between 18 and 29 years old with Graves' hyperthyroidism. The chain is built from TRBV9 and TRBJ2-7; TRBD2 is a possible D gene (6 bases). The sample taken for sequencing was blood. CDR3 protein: CASSVAPEGYEQYF. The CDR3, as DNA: TGTGCCAGCAGCGTAGCCCCGGAGGGCTACGAGCAGTACTTC.